This T cell receptor beta chain was profiled in a study of CDR3 diversity in severe acne. Germline V gene lookup returns CDR1 SGHVS and CDR2 FNYEAQ. The CDR3 is 14 residues long. From the PCR reads, TCRdb called clonotypes with MiXCR, one entry per CDR3 protein. The sample includes around 100,000 distinct CDR3 sequences, roughly half of them seen just once. Concerning this clonotype itself: A read error may account for a junction end that differs from germline.

What was sequenced was blood. The chain carries TRBV7-6 and TRBJ2-7; the match to TRBD2 covers 7 bases. The source of this sequence is a male donor with acne. CDR3 nucleotides: TGTGCCAGCAGCTTGTCCACTAGCGCCTACGCGCAGTACTTC. Its protein product is CASSLSTSAYAQYF.